These 5 T cell receptor beta chains share one sample of origin, sequenced in a study of blood T cells in healthy people across ages. A second about 7 to 11 cycle PCR used barcoded and J-beta primers. MiXCR was run by TCRdb on the 5' RACE reads, yielding one entry per CDR3 protein. The data hold roughly 800,000 distinct CDR3 sequences, with roughly 60% observed a single time. Sequencing was performed on blood. Receptors originate from a young man in good health.

The rearrangement links TRBV7-3 to TRBJ2-7; weak D call: TRBD1 (6 bases). The V end was cut by 4 bases, the J end by 5 bases, with 12 bases between. The CDR3 contains 13 residues. Germline values: CDR1 SGHTA, CDR2 FQGTGA. The CDR3 coding sequence is TGTGCCAGCAGCTCGATTCAGGGGAACGAGCAGTACTTC. This sequence encodes CASSSIQGNEQYF. The whole variable domain, remainder taken from reference TRBV7-3 and TRBJ2-7, is GAGVSQTPSNKVTEKGKYVELRCDPISGHTALYWYRQSLGQGPEFLIYFQGTGAADDSGLPNDRFFAVRPEGSVSTLKIQRTERGDSAVYLCASSSIQGNEQYFGPGTRLTVT.

V usage is TRBV28 and J usage is TRBJ2-1; TRBD1 aligns across 7 bases. The ends lost 2 bases at V and 8 bases at J; junction bases unmatched: 9. There are 15 residues in the CDR3. In germline, CDR1 is MDHEN, CDR2 SYDVKM. This CDR3 reads CASSLVDRASDEQFF. CDR3 nucleotides: TGTGCCAGCAGTTTAGTTGACAGGGCAAGCGATGAGCAGTTCTTC. Full variable domain (outside the CDR3, taken from reference TRBV28 and TRBJ2-1): DVKVTQSSRYLVKRTGEKVFLECVQDMDHENMFWYRQDPGLGLRLIYFSYDVKMKEKGDIPEGYSVSREKKERFSLILESASTNQTSMYLCASSLVDRASDEQFFGPGTRLTVL.

The chain joins TRBV28 to TRBJ1-6; TRBD1 matches 10 bases. The length of the CDR3 is 17 residues. V lost 4 bases, J lost 7 bases, and 10 bases stayed unmatched. CDR1 is MDHEN and CDR2 is SYDVKM in the germline V gene. The chain's CDR3 is CASSSPGTGADNSPLHF. The CDR3 coding sequence is TGTGCCAGCAGTTCTCCCGGGACAGGGGCGGACAATTCACCCCTCCACTTT.

In this sample, this clonotype turned up a few times. This chain links TRBV13 with TRBJ2-7; a possible D gene is TRBD2 (5 bases). The germline CDR1 and CDR2 sequences are PRHDT and FYEKMQ (reference sequence). V gave up 5 bases and J gave up 0 bases, with 14 bases separating them. This CDR3 spans 15 amino acids. In DNA form, the CDR3 reads TGTGCCAGCAGCGTTTATAGCGTTAGCTCCTACGAGCAGTACTTC. This translates into CASSVYSVSSYEQYF.

The gene calls are TRBV7-2 and TRBJ2-5; D possibly corresponds to TRBD1 (5 bases). Trimming stripped 5 bases from V and 7 bases from J, with 26 bases between. Per the germline V gene, CDR1 is SGHTA and CDR2 is FQGNSA. This CDR3 region has 17 residues. The CDR3 nucleotides read TGTGCCAGCAGCCAAAGCAATAGTGAAGGGGCTTTAGGGACCCAGTACTTC. Translation gives CASSQSNSEGALGTQYF.